The rows below give T cell receptor beta chains drawn from one sample of a study of blood T cells in healthy people across ages. TCRdb recomputed calls from the 5' RACE reads with MiXCR, one row per CDR3 protein. The table has 1 million or so distinct CDR3 sequences, under 45% seen once. The sample comprised blood. These receptors originate from a woman aged 60 to 75 in good health. CDR3s include the opening cysteine and the closing phenylalanine or tryptophan. Each record gives: CDR3 protein, CDR3 DNA, V gene, D gene, clone size, J gene. D genes are given only for firm matches. Clone size, where shown, is once, few, many, or a class for clones that have expanded.

CDR3 protein: CASSYGRPQSPRSTEAFF
CDR3 DNA: TGTGCCAGCAGTTACGGAAGGCCCCAGTCACCAAGGAGTACTGAAGCTTTCTTT
V gene: TRBV6-5
D gene: NA
clone size: NA
J gene: TRBJ1-1

CDR3 protein: CAIGNGGPYEQYF
CDR3 DNA: TGTGCCATCGGGAACGGTGGGCCCTACGAGCAGTACTTC
V gene: TRBV10-3
D gene: NA
clone size: few
J gene: TRBJ2-7

CDR3 protein: CSVEGRDTTTRPIQYF
CDR3 DNA: TGCAGCGTCGAGGGGCGGGATACGACTACACGGCCTATTCAGTACTTC
V gene: TRBV29-1
D gene: NA
clone size: NA
J gene: TRBJ2-4

CDR3 protein: CASRTLGTRGYEQYF
CDR3 DNA: TGCGCCAGCAGAACCCTCGGGACAAGGGGCTACGAGCAGTACTTC
V gene: TRBV10-2
D gene: NA
clone size: NA
J gene: TRBJ2-7

CDR3 protein: CATIRGGVTYNEQYF
CDR3 DNA: TGTGCCACCATCAGAGGGGGAGTCACCTACAATGAGCAGTACTTC
V gene: TRBV25-1
D gene: NA
clone size: NA
J gene: TRBJ2-7

CDR3 protein: CASGGSRTSGTDEQFF
CDR3 DNA: TGTGCCAGCGGGGGGTCGAGGACTAGCGGGACGGATGAGCAGTTCTTC
V gene: TRBV12-3/TRBV12-4
D gene: TRBD2
clone size: NA
J gene: TRBJ2-1

CDR3 protein: CSVEREGGTEAFF
CDR3 DNA: TGCAGCGTTGAACGGGAGGGCGGCACTGAAGCTTTCTTT
V gene: TRBV29-1
D gene: NA
clone size: NA
J gene: TRBJ1-1

CDR3 protein: CASSYRVTREAFF
CDR3 DNA: TGTGCCAGCAGTTACAGGGTTACCCGGGAAGCTTTCTTT
V gene: TRBV6-6
D gene: NA
clone size: NA
J gene: TRBJ1-1

CDR3 protein: CSAGGLRGPSSYNEQFF
CDR3 DNA: TGCAGTGCTGGGGGGCTGCGTGGTCCGAGCTCCTACAATGAGCAGTTCTTC
V gene: TRBV20-1
D gene: NA
clone size: NA
J gene: TRBJ2-1

CDR3 protein: CASSLGTGGIYEQYF
CDR3 DNA: TGTGCCTCTTCCCTCGGGACAGGGGGTATCTACGAGCAGTACTTC
V gene: TRBV30
D gene: TRBD1
clone size: once
J gene: TRBJ2-7

CDR3 protein: CASSTRTSGRDEQYF
CDR3 DNA: TGCGCCAGCAGTACGCGGACTAGCGGGAGAGACGAGCAGTACTTC
V gene: TRBV10-2
D gene: TRBD2
clone size: NA
J gene: TRBJ2-7

CDR3 protein: CASSMGGTPVSGQYF
CDR3 DNA: TGCGCCAGCAGCATGGGGGGGACCCCGGTCAGCGGGCAGTACTTC
V gene: TRBV5-1
D gene: TRBD2
clone size: NA
J gene: TRBJ2-7

CDR3 protein: CASSSSGYGYTF
CDR3 DNA: TGTGCCAGCAGCTCGAGCGGCTATGGCTACACCTTC
V gene: TRBV27
D gene: NA
clone size: many
J gene: TRBJ1-2

CDR3 protein: CASSASSVQETQYF
CDR3 DNA: TGTGCCAGCAGTGCTTCTAGCGTCCAAGAGACCCAGTACTTC
V gene: TRBV2
D gene: NA
clone size: few
J gene: TRBJ2-5

CDR3 protein: CASSLLTSGNNEQFF
CDR3 DNA: TGTGCCAGCAGCTTATTGACTAGCGGGAACAATGAGCAGTTCTTC
V gene: TRBV7-9
D gene: TRBD2
clone size: NA
J gene: TRBJ2-1

CDR3 protein: CASSSGLGTNEQYF
CDR3 DNA: TGTGCCAGCAGCTCTGGTTTAGGGACCAACGAGCAGTACTTC
V gene: TRBV11-2
D gene: NA
clone size: NA
J gene: TRBJ2-7

CDR3 protein: CASSDSGNRDRGTREQYF
CDR3 DNA: TGTGCCAGCAGTGACTCGGGGAACCGGGACAGGGGGACCCGGGAGCAGTACTTC
V gene: TRBV6-4
D gene: TRBD1
clone size: NA
J gene: TRBJ2-7

CDR3 protein: CASSQGQGDYGYTF
CDR3 DNA: TGTGCCAGCAGCCAAGGACAGGGTGACTATGGCTACACCTTC
V gene: TRBV3-1
D gene: TRBD1
clone size: NA
J gene: TRBJ1-2

CDR3 protein: CASSLDRISDEQYF
CDR3 DNA: TGTGCCAGCAGCTTAGACCGGATCTCCGACGAGCAGTACTTC
V gene: TRBV11-2
D gene: NA
clone size: NA
J gene: TRBJ2-7

CDR3 protein: CSARARNPPAYEQYF
CDR3 DNA: TGCAGTGCTAGAGCCCGAAATCCTCCGGCCTACGAGCAGTACTTC
V gene: TRBV20-1
D gene: NA
clone size: NA
J gene: TRBJ2-7

CDR3 protein: CASSGPGTSGRAEDTQYF
CDR3 DNA: TGTGCCAGCAGTGGCCCCGGGACTAGCGGGAGGGCCGAAGATACGCAGTATTTT
V gene: TRBV2
D gene: TRBD2
clone size: NA
J gene: TRBJ2-3

CDR3 protein: CATSAVGGGFQPQHF
CDR3 DNA: TGTGCCACCAGTGCAGTGGGAGGGGGCTTCCAGCCCCAGCATTTT
V gene: TRBV24-1
D gene: TRBD1
clone size: once
J gene: TRBJ1-5

CDR3 protein: CASTSSGRAYYNEQFF
CDR3 DNA: TGTGCCAGCACCTCAAGCGGGAGGGCCTACTACAATGAGCAGTTCTTC
V gene: TRBV6-5
D gene: TRBD2
clone size: NA
J gene: TRBJ2-1

CDR3 protein: CASSLVYRTGVSGANVLTF
CDR3 DNA: TGTGCCAGCAGCTTGGTCTACAGGACAGGGGTGTCCGGGGCCAACGTCCTGACTTTC
V gene: TRBV5-6
D gene: TRBD1
clone size: NA
J gene: TRBJ2-6

CDR3 protein: CASSSHTVTQYF
CDR3 DNA: TGTGCCAGCAGCTCCCACACCGTTACGCAGTATTTT
V gene: TRBV7-2
D gene: NA
clone size: NA
J gene: TRBJ2-3

CDR3 protein: CASSVRQDRETQYF
CDR3 DNA: TGTGCCAGCAGTGTGAGACAGGATCGAGAGACCCAGTACTTC
V gene: TRBV12-3/TRBV12-4
D gene: NA
clone size: once
J gene: TRBJ2-5

CDR3 protein: CSANRDSQGRDGYTF
CDR3 DNA: TGCAGTGCTAATCGCGATAGTCAAGGGCGGGATGGCTACACCTTC
V gene: TRBV20-1
D gene: NA
clone size: NA
J gene: TRBJ1-2

CDR3 protein: CATTADDQETQYF
CDR3 DNA: TGTGCCACCACTGCGGACGATCAAGAGACCCAGTACTTC
V gene: TRBV15
D gene: NA
clone size: NA
J gene: TRBJ2-5

CDR3 protein: CASSPTTGSVETQYF
CDR3 DNA: TGTGCCAGCAGCCCAACGACAGGAAGCGTAGAGACCCAGTACTTC
V gene: TRBV11-2
D gene: NA
clone size: few
J gene: TRBJ2-5

CDR3 protein: CASSQKGTFLAGGYNEQFF
CDR3 DNA: TGTGCCAGCAGCCAAAAGGGGACATTCCTAGCGGGGGGCTACAATGAGCAGTTCTTC
V gene: TRBV4-2
D gene: TRBD2
clone size: NA
J gene: TRBJ2-1

CDR3 protein: CASSFGGSGGTDTQYF
CDR3 DNA: TGCGCCAGCAGCTTCGGTGGATCGGGAGGGACAGATACGCAGTATTTT
V gene: TRBV5-1
D gene: TRBD2
clone size: once
J gene: TRBJ2-3